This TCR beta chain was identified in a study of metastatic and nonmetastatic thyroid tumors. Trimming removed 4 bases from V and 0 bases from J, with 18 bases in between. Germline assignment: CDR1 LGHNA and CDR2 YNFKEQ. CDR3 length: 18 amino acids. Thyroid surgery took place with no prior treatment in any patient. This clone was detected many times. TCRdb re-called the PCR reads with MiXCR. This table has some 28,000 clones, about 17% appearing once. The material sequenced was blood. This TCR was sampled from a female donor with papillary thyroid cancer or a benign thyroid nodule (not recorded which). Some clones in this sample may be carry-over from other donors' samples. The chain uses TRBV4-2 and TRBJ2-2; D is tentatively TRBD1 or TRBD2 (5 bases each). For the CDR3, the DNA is TGTGCCAGCAGCCGCAAACTAGGAACAGGCGCGAACACCGGGGAGCTGTTTTTT. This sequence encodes CASSRKLGTGANTGELFF.